This TCR beta chain appears in the sequencing data of a study of molecular identifiers for immune sequencing clone quantification. This clonotype has ten or more counts. The authors gated naive CD8 T cells as CD8+CD4-CCR7+CD45RA+ for sorting. Previously published methods and listed TCR primers were used for the bulk TCR libraries. TCRdb analysed the PCR reads with MiXCR anew, one entry per CDR3 protein. The sample has more than 450,000 distinct CDR3 sequences; about a fifth are singletons. Sequenced material: naive CD8+ T cells from blood, with Jurkat cell RNA spiked in. Regarding subset: FACS-sorted CD8+CD4-CCR7+CD45RA+ naive T cells. The origin of this receptor is a human donor in good health. Some libraries in this study had Jurkat cell RNA spiked in.

The CDR3 loop is CASSLVPSGRRETQYF. The DNA of the CDR3 is TGTGCCAGCAGCTTAGTTCCTAGCGGGAGAAGAGAGACCCAGTACTTC. The chain is built from TRBV7-9 and TRBJ2-5, with 10 bases lining up with TRBD2. Germline V CDR1 and CDR2: SEHNR, FQNEAQ (reference sequence). The CDR3 contains 16 residues. Trimming removed 1 base from V and 4 bases from J; junction bases left unmatched: 6.